The source of this T cell receptor beta chain is a study of blood T cell repertoires in COVID-19. This clone was recorded only once. The CDR3 has 16 residues. CDR1 and CDR2 from the germline V gene are SGHTA and FQGNSA. Trimming at V came to 1 base and at J to 3 bases, leaving 4 bases not matched to a gene. The repertoire was sequenced with immunoSEQ multiplex PCR; TCRdb's copy has only in-frame clones and lacks some. Counted here are roughly 90,000 clones, under 85% occurring once; the ten biggest clones make up over 10%. The clonotype originates from a human donor in a cohort sampled during active COVID-19. This chain connects TRBV7-2 to TRBJ2-3, with 10 bases aligning to TRBD2. Sequencing input: peripheral blood. The CDR3 region has the DNA TGTGCCAGCAGCTTAGTTCCTAGCGGGGGAACAGATACGCAGTATTTT. Protein: CASSLVPSGGTDTQYF.